A selection of T cell receptor beta chains follows, all from one sample in a study of control samples from healthy donors and cancer patients. Generated by immunoSEQ multiplex PCR, the TCRdb table keeps only in-frame clones and is missing some. The data contain 65,000 to 100,000 clones, about 89% of them seen just once; the ten biggest clones take up about 18%. The sample comprised blood. Source of these receptors: a man aged 50 or older in good health. Both conserved end residues are part of each CDR3. A D gene is named only where the DNA matches it firmly. Clone size is not always given. Where it is, it says once, few, many or a class for expanded clones.

V gene: TRBV7-9
D gene: -
clone size: -
J gene: TRBJ2-1
CDR3 protein: CASSYTGLDEQFF
CDR3 DNA: TGTGCCAGCAGTTACACAGGGCTAGATGAGCAGTTCTTC

V gene: TRBV6-5
D gene: TRBD1
clone size: -
J gene: TRBJ2-7
CDR3 protein: CASSLTGATFVFEQYF
CDR3 DNA: TGTGCCAGCAGTTTGACAGGGGCAACGTTTGTGTTCGAGCAGTACTTC

V gene: TRBV19
D gene: -
clone size: -
J gene: TRBJ1-5
CDR3 protein: CASSIVPGDQPQHF
CDR3 DNA: TGTGCCAGTAGTATAGTTCCGGGGGATCAGCCCCAGCATTTT

V gene: TRBV6-1
D gene: TRBD2
clone size: -
J gene: TRBJ2-5
CDR3 protein: CASSEALLLAGGETQYF
CDR3 DNA: TGTGCCAGCAGTGAGGCCCTCCTACTAGCGGGGGGGGAGACCCAGTACTTC

V gene: TRBV5-8
D gene: -
clone size: -
J gene: TRBJ1-6
CDR3 protein: CASSTAFGSWSPLHF
CDR3 DNA: TGTGCCAGCAGCACCGCGTTTGGGAGCTGGTCACCCCTCCACTTT

V gene: TRBV10-1
D gene: TRBD1
clone size: once
J gene: TRBJ1-1
CDR3 protein: CASRGTGGTEAFF
CDR3 DNA: TGCGCCAGCAGGGGGACAGGGGGCACTGAAGCTTTCTTT

V gene: TRBV7-2
D gene: TRBD2
clone size: -
J gene: TRBJ2-5
CDR3 protein: CASSLASGLAGRQETQYF
CDR3 DNA: TGTGCCAGCAGCTTAGCCTCGGGACTAGCGGGGAGACAAGAGACCCAGTACTTC

V gene: TRBV4-2
D gene: TRBD1
clone size: -
J gene: TRBJ2-1
CDR3 protein: CASSQDIGDRAYNEQFF
CDR3 DNA: TGTGCCAGCAGCCAAGATATAGGAGACAGGGCCTACAATGAGCAGTTCTTC

V gene: TRBV5-1
D gene: -
clone size: -
J gene: TRBJ1-2
CDR3 protein: CASSLEGDYGYTF
CDR3 DNA: TGCGCCAGCAGCTTGGAAGGGGACTATGGCTACACCTTC

V gene: TRBV19
D gene: TRBD2
clone size: -
J gene: TRBJ2-6
CDR3 protein: CASSALGGSGANVLTF
CDR3 DNA: TGTGCCAGTAGTGCACTCGGGGGGTCTGGGGCCAACGTCCTGACTTTC

V gene: TRBV18
D gene: TRBD2
clone size: -
J gene: TRBJ2-1
CDR3 protein: CASSRTSSYNEQFF
CDR3 DNA: TGTGCCAGCTCACGGACTAGCTCCTACAATGAGCAGTTCTTC

V gene: TRBV3-1/TRBV3-2
D gene: -
clone size: -
J gene: TRBJ1-2
CDR3 protein: CASSLVPQDPAGYTF
CDR3 DNA: TGTGCCAGCAGCCTGGTCCCCCAAGATCCGGCTGGCTACACCTTC

V gene: TRBV2
D gene: -
clone size: -
J gene: TRBJ2-4
CDR3 protein: CASSEGGWALLAKNIQYF
CDR3 DNA: TGTGCCAGCAGTGAAGGGGGATGGGCGTTGTTAGCCAAAAACATTCAGTACTTC

V gene: TRBV29-1
D gene: -
clone size: few
J gene: TRBJ1-2
CDR3 protein: CSVAQGLASGGYTF
CDR3 DNA: TGCAGCGTTGCACAGGGTCTGGCCTCAGGTGGCTACACCTTC

V gene: TRBV29-1
D gene: TRBD2
clone size: -
J gene: TRBJ2-1
CDR3 protein: CSVDRAGGPNEQFF
CDR3 DNA: TGCAGCGTTGATCGAGCGGGGGGGCCCAATGAGCAGTTCTTC

V gene: TRBV11-3
D gene: TRBD2
clone size: -
J gene: TRBJ2-5
CDR3 protein: CASSSGLAGVLGETQYF
CDR3 DNA: TGTGCCAGCAGCTCCGGACTAGCGGGAGTATTGGGAGAGACCCAGTACTTC

V gene: TRBV6-1
D gene: -
clone size: -
J gene: TRBJ1-5
CDR3 protein: CASSPGQQGPQHF
CDR3 DNA: TGTGCCAGCAGCCCTGGGCAACAAGGGCCCCAGCATTTT

V gene: TRBV6-2/TRBV6-3
D gene: -
clone size: once
J gene: TRBJ2-7
CDR3 protein: CASSYPGASVYEQYF
CDR3 DNA: TGTGCCAGCAGTTACCCCGGGGCGAGTGTCTACGAGCAGTACTTC

V gene: TRBV2
D gene: TRBD1
clone size: few
J gene: TRBJ2-7
CDR3 protein: CASRRDRASYEQYF
CDR3 DNA: TGTGCCAGCAGAAGAGACAGGGCGAGTTACGAGCAGTACTTC

V gene: TRBV10-1
D gene: -
clone size: once
J gene: TRBJ2-3
CDR3 protein: CASSRQVSTDTQYF
CDR3 DNA: TGCGCCAGCAGTCGACAGGTCAGCACAGATACGCAGTATTTT

V gene: TRBV20-1
D gene: -
clone size: -
J gene: TRBJ1-2
CDR3 protein: CSARDGYTF
CDR3 DNA: TGCAGTGCTAGAGATGGCTACACCTTC

V gene: TRBV7-7
D gene: -
clone size: once
J gene: TRBJ2-1
CDR3 protein: CASSLALGGPYNEQFF
CDR3 DNA: TGTGCTAGCAGCTTGGCCCTGGGGGGGCCCTACAATGAGCAGTTCTTC

V gene: TRBV30
D gene: -
clone size: -
J gene: TRBJ1-1
CDR3 protein: CAWSVFVSMNTEAFF
CDR3 DNA: TGTGCCTGGAGTGTATTCGTCTCTATGAACACTGAAGCTTTCTTT

V gene: TRBV9
D gene: -
clone size: -
J gene: TRBJ1-3
CDR3 protein: CASSVSGQRDTIYF
CDR3 DNA: TGTGCCAGCAGCGTAAGCGGACAGCGAGACACCATATATTTT

V gene: TRBV5-1
D gene: TRBD1
clone size: -
J gene: TRBJ1-4
CDR3 protein: CASSWGQGLNEKLFF
CDR3 DNA: TGCGCCAGCAGCTGGGGACAGGGGCTGAATGAAAAACTGTTTTTT

V gene: TRBV24-1
D gene: -
clone size: -
J gene: TRBJ1-1
CDR3 protein: CATSDPRGTEAFF
CDR3 DNA: TGTGCCACCAGTGATCCAAGGGGCACTGAAGCTTTCTTT

V gene: TRBV4-3
D gene: TRBD1
clone size: once
J gene: TRBJ1-2
CDR3 protein: CASSQGSLTGGLANYGYTF
CDR3 DNA: TGCGCCAGCAGCCAAGGAAGTCTGACAGGGGGATTAGCTAACTATGGCTACACCTTC

V gene: TRBV10-3
D gene: TRBD1
clone size: -
J gene: TRBJ1-3
CDR3 protein: CAISLQGGISGNTIYF
CDR3 DNA: TGTGCCATCAGTTTACAGGGGGGAATCTCTGGAAACACCATATATTTT

V gene: TRBV24-1
D gene: -
clone size: -
J gene: TRBJ2-5
CDR3 protein: CATSGGPQEAQYF
CDR3 DNA: TGTGCCACCAGTGGGGGACCTCAAGAGGCCCAGTACTTC

V gene: TRBV3-1/TRBV3-2
D gene: -
clone size: -
J gene: TRBJ2-7
CDR3 protein: CASSQGSIGLAYEQYF
CDR3 DNA: TGTGCCAGCAGCCAAGGATCAATAGGACTCGCCTACGAGCAGTACTTC

V gene: TRBV9
D gene: -
clone size: -
J gene: TRBJ2-1
CDR3 protein: CASSVGYRATYNEQFF
CDR3 DNA: TGTGCCAGCAGCGTAGGATACAGGGCGACCTACAATGAGCAGTTCTTC

V gene: TRBV29-1
D gene: TRBD1
clone size: -
J gene: TRBJ2-7
CDR3 protein: CSVEIPGGRYEQYF
CDR3 DNA: TGCAGCGTTGAAATACCAGGGGGTAGGTACGAGCAGTACTTC

V gene: TRBV6-5
D gene: -
clone size: -
J gene: TRBJ1-1
CDR3 protein: CASVVARGTEAFF
CDR3 DNA: TGTGCCAGCGTGGTCGCCAGGGGCACTGAAGCTTTCTTT

V gene: TRBV3-1/TRBV3-2
D gene: -
clone size: -
J gene: TRBJ2-5
CDR3 protein: CASSQGGSQETQYF
CDR3 DNA: TGTGCCAGCAGCCAAGGAGGGTCACAGGAGACCCAGTACTTC

V gene: TRBV27
D gene: -
clone size: -
J gene: TRBJ1-2
CDR3 protein: CASRNQGNYGYTF
CDR3 DNA: TGTGCCAGCAGAAATCAGGGGAACTATGGCTACACCTTC

V gene: TRBV29-1
D gene: TRBD2
clone size: -
J gene: TRBJ2-1
CDR3 protein: CSVELAGNTRSYNEQFF
CDR3 DNA: TGCAGCGTTGAACTAGCGGGGAATACGAGGTCCTACAATGAGCAGTTCTTC

V gene: TRBV7-9
D gene: -
clone size: once
J gene: TRBJ1-5
CDR3 protein: CASSLGDFSNQPQHF
CDR3 DNA: TGTGCCAGCAGCTTAGGGGATTTTAGCAATCAGCCCCAGCATTTT

V gene: TRBV19
D gene: -
clone size: -
J gene: TRBJ1-2
CDR3 protein: CASSPGPGANYGYTF
CDR3 DNA: TGTGCCAGTAGTCCTGGACCCGGAGCTAACTATGGCTACACCTTC

V gene: TRBV11-3
D gene: TRBD1
clone size: -
J gene: TRBJ1-2
CDR3 protein: CASSGGAGTGERHGYTF
CDR3 DNA: TGTGCCAGCAGCGGCGGGGCCGGGACAGGGGAGAGGCATGGCTACACCTTC

V gene: TRBV5-4
D gene: -
clone size: -
J gene: TRBJ2-3
CDR3 protein: CASSSPYTTDTQYF
CDR3 DNA: TGTGCCAGCAGCTCCCCATACACCACAGATACGCAGTATTTT